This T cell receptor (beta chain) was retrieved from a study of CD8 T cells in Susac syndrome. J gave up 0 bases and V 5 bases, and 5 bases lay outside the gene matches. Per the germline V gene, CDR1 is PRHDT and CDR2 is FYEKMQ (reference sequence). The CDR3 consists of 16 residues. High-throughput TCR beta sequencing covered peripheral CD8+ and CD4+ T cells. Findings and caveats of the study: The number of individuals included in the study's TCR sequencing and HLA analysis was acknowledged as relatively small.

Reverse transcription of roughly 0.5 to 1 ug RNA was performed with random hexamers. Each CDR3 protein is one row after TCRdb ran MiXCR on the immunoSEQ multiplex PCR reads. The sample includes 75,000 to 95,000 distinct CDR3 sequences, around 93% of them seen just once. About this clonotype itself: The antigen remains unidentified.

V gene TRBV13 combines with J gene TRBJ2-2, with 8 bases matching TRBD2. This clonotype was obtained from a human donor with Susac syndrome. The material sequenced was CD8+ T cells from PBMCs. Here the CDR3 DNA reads TGTGCCAGCAGCGTACGTAGCGGGACGAACACCGGGGAGCTGTTTTTT. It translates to CASSVRSGTNTGELFF.